These T cell receptor beta chains were read from a single sample in a study of Graves' ophthalmopathy and Graves' hyperthyroidism. A single record per CDR3 protein comes from TCRdb applying MiXCR to the multiplex PCR reads. This table has about 16,000 distinct CDR3 sequences, more than 45% appearing once. Specimen: peripheral blood. The source is a woman between 40 and 50 years old with stable Graves' hyperthyroidism. Both conserved end residues are part of each CDR3. D genes are given only for firm matches. Clone size, where shown, is once, few, many, or a class for clones that have expanded.

v_gene: TRBV30
j_gene: TRBJ1-4
abundance: few
d_gene: .
len: 12
CDR3aa: CAWSVLREKLFF
CDR3nt: TGTGCCTGGAGTGTCCTCCGCGAAAAACTGTTTTTT

v_gene: TRBV7-9
j_gene: TRBJ2-7
abundance: many
d_gene: .
len: 14
CDR3aa: CASSITANSYEQYF
CDR3nt: TGTGCCAGCAGCATTACGGCGAACAGTTACGAGCAGTACTTC

v_gene: TRBV2
j_gene: TRBJ2-7
abundance: once
d_gene: TRBD1
len: 13
CDR3aa: CASSGTGEGEQYF
CDR3nt: TGTGCCAGCAGCGGGACAGGGGAGGGCGAGCAGTACTTC

v_gene: TRBV14
j_gene: TRBJ2-1
abundance: many
d_gene: TRBD2
len: 15
CDR3aa: CASSQVRGGRSEQFF
CDR3nt: TGTGCCAGCAGCCAAGTCCGGGGGGGCCGCAGTGAGCAGTTCTTC

v_gene: TRBV20-1
j_gene: TRBJ2-7
abundance: many
d_gene: TRBD1
len: 16
CDR3aa: CSARDKDRAYSYEQYF
CDR3nt: TGCAGTGCTAGAGATAAAGACAGGGCCTACTCCTACGAGCAGTACTTC

v_gene: TRBV7-9
j_gene: TRBJ2-1
abundance: many
d_gene: .
len: 15
CDR3aa: CASSLWQSSYNEQFF
CDR3nt: TGTGCCAGCAGCTTATGGCAGAGCTCCTACAATGAGCAGTTCTTC

v_gene: TRBV19
j_gene: TRBJ1-1
abundance: once
d_gene: .
len: 11
CDR3aa: CASKLGGEAFF
CDR3nt: TGTGCCAGTAAGTTAGGGGGGGAAGCTTTCTTT

v_gene: TRBV6-6
j_gene: TRBJ2-3
abundance: many
d_gene: TRBD1
len: 15
CDR3aa: CASSRTGGGTDTQYF
CDR3nt: TGTGCCAGCAGCAGGACAGGGGGCGGCACAGATACGCAGTATTTT

v_gene: TRBV11-2
j_gene: TRBJ2-1
abundance: .
d_gene: .
len: 11
CDR3aa: CASSSRVRQFF
CDR3nt: TGTGCCAGCAGCTCCCGTGTGCGGCAGTTCTTC

v_gene: TRBV11-2
j_gene: TRBJ1-1
abundance: .
d_gene: .
len: 17
CDR3aa: CASSPERHFFMNTEAFF
CDR3nt: TGTGCCAGCAGCCCAGAAAGACACTTCTTCATGAACACTGAAGCTTTCTTT

v_gene: TRBV24-1
j_gene: TRBJ2-3
abundance: few
d_gene: TRBD1
len: 16
CDR3aa: CATSDPGQGPRDTQYF
CDR3nt: TGTGCCACCAGTGACCCGGGACAGGGTCCGAGGGATACGCAGTATTTT

v_gene: TRBV28
j_gene: TRBJ1-5
abundance: once
d_gene: .
len: 17
CDR3aa: CASIPASLVGVGQPQHF
CDR3nt: TGTGCCAGCATCCCTGCCTCACTGGTAGGGGTGGGTCAGCCCCAGCATTTT

v_gene: TRBV11-2
j_gene: TRBJ2-6
abundance: many
d_gene: .
len: 14
CDR3aa: CASSLTSGANVLTF
CDR3nt: TGTGCCAGCAGCCTCACCTCTGGGGCCAACGTCCTGACTTTC

v_gene: TRBV29-1
j_gene: TRBJ2-1
abundance: .
d_gene: .
len: 12
CDR3aa: CSVTGGDNEQFF
CDR3nt: TGCAGCGTTACCGGCGGGGACAATGAGCAGTTCTTC

v_gene: TRBV19
j_gene: TRBJ2-7
abundance: medium-sized
d_gene: .
len: 13
CDR3aa: CATSISSVYEQYF
CDR3nt: TGTGCCACCTCGATCTCTTCGGTCTACGAGCAGTACTTC

v_gene: TRBV24-1
j_gene: TRBJ2-7
abundance: few
d_gene: TRBD1
len: 14
CDR3aa: CATRWDRESYEQYF
CDR3nt: TGTGCCACCAGATGGGACAGGGAAAGCTACGAGCAGTACTTC

v_gene: TRBV2
j_gene: TRBJ2-7
abundance: medium-sized
d_gene: TRBD2
len: 15
CDR3aa: CASSEASGVSYEQYF
CDR3nt: TGTGCCAGCAGTGAGGCTAGCGGGGTCTCCTACGAGCAGTACTTC

v_gene: TRBV10-3
j_gene: TRBJ2-1
abundance: .
d_gene: TRBD2
len: 14
CDR3aa: CAISELAGDNEQFF
CDR3nt: TGTGCCATCAGTGAACTAGCGGGGGACAATGAGCAGTTCTTC

v_gene: TRBV20-1
j_gene: TRBJ2-1
abundance: .
d_gene: TRBD2
len: 14
CDR3aa: CSAQAGGTYNEQFF
CDR3nt: TGCAGTGCTCAAGCGGGAGGGACCTACAATGAGCAGTTCTTC

v_gene: TRBV24-1
j_gene: TRBJ1-3
abundance: .
d_gene: .
len: 13
CDR3aa: CATSESYGNTIYF
CDR3nt: TGTGCCACCAGTGAATCCTACGGAAACACCATATATTTT

v_gene: TRBV2
j_gene: TRBJ1-5
abundance: .
d_gene: .
len: 12
CDR3aa: CANSDDIQPQHF
CDR3nt: TGTGCCAACAGTGACGATATTCAGCCCCAGCACTTT

v_gene: TRBV19
j_gene: TRBJ1-1
abundance: .
d_gene: .
len: 12
CDR3aa: CASSRRAGSAFF
CDR3nt: TGTGCCAGTAGTAGGAGGGCTGGGTCAGCTTTCTTT

v_gene: TRBV15
j_gene: TRBJ1-3
abundance: medium-sized
d_gene: .
len: 11
CDR3aa: CATSRGNTIYF
CDR3nt: TGTGCCACCAGCAGGGGAAACACCATATATTTT

v_gene: TRBV5-1
j_gene: TRBJ1-6
abundance: few
d_gene: TRBD1
len: 15
CDR3aa: CASSSGTGVNSPLHF
CDR3nt: TGCGCCAGCAGCTCAGGGACAGGGGTTAATTCACCCCTCCACTTT

v_gene: TRBV25-1
j_gene: TRBJ1-2
abundance: .
d_gene: TRBD1
len: 12
CDR3aa: CASVTGVGGYTF
CDR3nt: TGTGCTAGCGTGACAGGGGTTGGTGGCTACACCTTC

v_gene: TRBV6-1
j_gene: TRBJ2-5
abundance: many
d_gene: .
len: 14
CDR3aa: CASSEGEPQETQYF
CDR3nt: TGTGCCAGCAGTGAGGGGGAACCCCAAGAGACCCAGTACTTC

v_gene: TRBV6-6
j_gene: TRBJ2-5
abundance: many
d_gene: .
len: 13
CDR3aa: CASSLQNPETQYF
CDR3nt: TGTGCCAGCAGTTTGCAGAATCCAGAGACCCAGTACTTC

v_gene: TRBV7-2
j_gene: TRBJ2-3
abundance: .
d_gene: .
len: 15
CDR3aa: CASSPDKLGADTQYF
CDR3nt: TGTGCCAGCAGTCCCGACAAGTTGGGCGCAGATACGCAGTATTTT

v_gene: TRBV25-1
j_gene: TRBJ1-4
abundance: few
d_gene: .
len: 14
CDR3aa: CASSVFATNEKLFF
CDR3nt: TGTGCCAGCAGTGTATTCGCAACTAATGAAAAACTGTTTTTT

v_gene: TRBV6-1
j_gene: TRBJ2-2
abundance: few
d_gene: .
len: 13
CDR3aa: CASSVREGGELFF
CDR3nt: TGTGCCAGCAGTGTAAGAGAGGGCGGGGAGCTGTTTTTT

v_gene: TRBV30
j_gene: TRBJ1-3
abundance: .
d_gene: .
len: 12
CDR3aa: CAWDEGVNTIYF
CDR3nt: TGTGCCTGGGACGAGGGAGTCAACACCATATATTTT

v_gene: TRBV10-3
j_gene: TRBJ1-6
abundance: medium-sized
d_gene: .
len: 14
CDR3aa: CAISEWGSGSPLHF
CDR3nt: TGTGCCATCAGTGAGTGGGGTTCCGGTTCACCCCTCCACTTT